The 24 T cell receptor beta chains below come from one sample, sequenced in a study of cytomegalovirus exposure and HLA in healthy donors. Primers included in the PCR were 60 Vbeta and 13 Jbeta primers. Repertoires were generated with immunoSEQ multiplex PCR, while TCRdb's copy carries only in-frame clones and drops some. The repertoire holds approximately 120,000 clones, with under 80% as singletons. Sequencing was carried out using PBMCs. These receptors originate from a middle-aged man in good health and CMV-seropositive.

This rearrangement joins TRBV4-1 to TRBJ1-5; unclear D gene. The CDR3 is made up of 17 amino acids. Between the trimmed V and J ends, which lost 2 bases and 3 bases, there was a span of 17 bases. CDR1 is MGHRA, CDR2 YSYEKL, per germline. The CDR3 protein is CASSQPPAGPPNQPQHF. The CDR3 DNA follows: TGCGCCAGCAGCCAACCACCGGCGGGCCCACCCAATCAGCCCCAGCATTTT.

This clone showed up just once. V usage is TRBV5-6 and J usage is TRBJ1-1, with a weak D call TRBD1 (5 bases). Germline V gene lookup returns CDR1 SGHDT and CDR2 YYEEEE. This CDR3 region has 15 residues. V was cut by 3 bases and J by 2 bases, with 14 bases left in between. In nucleotides, the CDR3 is TGTGCCAGCAGCTCCCAGACAGTGGGTAACACTGAAGCTTTCTTT. Protein sequence: CASSSQTVGNTEAFF. Filled out from reference TRBV5-6 and TRBJ1-1, the complete variable domain reads DAGVTQSPTHLIKTRGQQVTLRCSPKSGHDTVSWYQQALGQGPQFIFQYYEEEERQRGNFPDRFSGHQFPNYSSELNVNALLLGDSALYLCASSSQTVGNTEAFFGQGTRLTVV.

The rearrangement links TRBV7-9 to TRBJ2-1; 7 bases fit TRBD2. Unmatched junction bases numbered 6, after V lost 1 base and J lost 9 bases. The CDR3 loop spans 14 amino acids. Germline V gene sequence: CDR1 SEHNR, CDR2 FQNEAQ (reference sequence). This CDR3 is CASSLVREGVEQFF. The CDR3 nucleotides are TGTGCCAGCAGCTTAGTGAGGGAGGGCGTTGAGCAGTTCTTC.

The V and J genes are TRBV29-1 and TRBJ2-7, with TRBD1 as a possible D gene (5 bases). In germline, CDR1 is SQVTM, CDR2 ANQGSEA. This CDR3 contains 15 residues. Trimming cost V 0 bases and J 2 bases, with 14 bases left between them. The CDR3 protein is CSVEDRQGVPYEQYF. DNA for the CDR3: TGCAGCGTTGAAGATAGGCAGGGTGTCCCCTACGAGCAGTACTTC.

A single count supports this clone. The V call is TRBV27, the J call TRBJ1-2; no firm D call. Germline CDR1 is MNHEY and CDR2 is SMNVEV (reference sequence). The V end was cut by 3 bases, the J end by 6 bases, with 14 bases between. This CDR3 has 14 amino acids. The CDR3 DNA reads TGTGCCAGCAGTTTGAGCACGGGGAACCATGGCTACACCTTC. Protein: CASSLSTGNHGYTF.

The CDR3 DNA is TGTGCCAGCAAGAACGATGGACAAGTTGATGGCTACACCTTC. Translating gives CASKNDGQVDGYTF. The rearrangement joins TRBV6-5 to TRBJ1-2; possibly TRBD1 for D (5 bases). The CDR3 totals 14 residues. CDR1 is MNHEY and CDR2 is SVGAGI in the germline V gene. Trimming pared 7 bases from V and 6 bases from J, leaving 18 bases between.

This chain joins TRBV6-4 and TRBJ1-1, with no clear D. The CDR3 is 12 residues long. Germline CDR1 MRHNA, CDR2 SNTAGT. Trimming took off 9 bases at V and 0 bases at J, with 8 bases between the two ends. CDR3 sequence reads: CARGVLNTEAFF. CDR3 in DNA: TGTGCCAGGGGCGTATTGAACACTGAAGCTTTCTTT.

V gene TRBV29-1 combines with J gene TRBJ2-7, with a tentative D call TRBD2 (7 bases). Per germline, CDR1 SQVTM and CDR2 ANQGSEA. V was clipped by 6 bases and J by 5 bases, with 14 bases between them. The CDR3 contains 12 residues. The CDR3 DNA reads as TGCAGCGTAGCCCGCGGGGGCGACGAGCAGTACTTC. Translated, it gives CSVARGGDEQYF.

The gene calls are TRBV19 and TRBJ2-7, with TRBD2 as a possible D gene (5 bases). The germline V gene encodes CDR1 LNHDA and CDR2 SQIVND (reference sequence). V lost 10 bases and J 1 base, leaving 11 bases between the germline ends. This CDR3 is 12 amino acids long. CDR3 in DNA: TGTGCCATTTGCGGGTGTTCCTACGAGCAGTACTTC. Amino acids: CAICGCSYEQYF.

The chain links TRBV7-2 to TRBJ2-7, with D maybe TRBD2 (6 bases). Per germline, CDR1 SGHTA and CDR2 FQGNSA. V lost 5 bases and J 6 bases, leaving 20 bases between the germline ends. The CDR3 covers 15 residues. The DNA for the CDR3 is TGTGCCAGCAGCCCCAGCAGGACTACCCCGGGCGAGCAGTACTTC. This encodes CASSPSRTTPGEQYF.

This chain links TRBV5-5 with TRBJ2-1; tentatively, D is TRBD2 (5 bases). This CDR3 is 15 amino acids long. The V gene lost 3 bases and the J gene lost 7 bases, with 17 bases spanning the gap. Germline V gene data show CDR1 as SGHKS and CDR2 as YYEKEE (reference sequence). The CDR3 DNA follows: TGTGCCAGCAGCTGGGAGCCTAGAGGGTGGAATGAGCAGTTCTTC. Translation: CASSWEPRGWNEQFF.

The chain employs TRBV27 and TRBJ2-1; maybe TRBD1 (6 bases). Trimming removed 5 bases at V and 2 bases at J, with 13 bases between. Per the germline V gene, CDR1 is MNHEY and CDR2 is SMNVEV (reference sequence). This CDR3 contains 15 residues. CDR3 in DNA: TGTGCCAGCAGTCCCGGGACACCCACCTACAATGAGCAGTTCTTC. It yields the protein CASSPGTPTYNEQFF.

The chain has TRBV5-1 and TRBJ1-6; TRBD1 agrees at 7 bases. This CDR3 comprises 13 residues. CDR1 is SGHRS, CDR2 YFSETQ, per germline. With 4 bases clipped from V and 15 bases from J, the junction kept 10 bases outside the gene matches. CDR3 DNA: TGCGCCAGCAGCCCGGACAGCCCAGGGGGCCTCCACTTT. Protein sequence: CASSPDSPGGLHF.

This clone was observed once. This chain joins TRBV5-6 and TRBJ2-7; 8 bases agree with TRBD2. The germline CDR1 and CDR2 sequences are SGHDT and YYEEEE. The length of the CDR3 is 12 residues. The CDR3 sequence: CASSLKGSGLAV. CDR3 sequence (DNA): TGTGCCAGCAGCTTGAAAGGGTCCGGACTAGCTGTC.

This clone was seen more than once but under ten times. The J gene is TRBJ1-2, the V gene TRBV25-1; 9 bases map to TRBD1. V trimming: 1 base; J trimming: 8 bases; junction bases outside the gene matches: 5. Germline values: CDR1 MGHDK, CDR2 SYGVNS. The CDR3 sequence is 14 residues long. The chain's CDR3 is CASSELGTGRGYTF. CDR3 bases: TGTGCCAGCAGTGAATTGGGGACAGGGAGAGGCTACACCTTC.

The chain recombines TRBV6-1 with TRBJ2-6; perhaps TRBD2 as D (7 bases). The germline V and J ends were trimmed by 1 base and 4 bases, with 14 bases remaining between them. In germline, CDR1 is MNHNS, CDR2 SASEGT. The CDR3 extends over 17 amino acids. The CDR3 sequence is CASSEEGGTTGANVLTF. Written as DNA, the CDR3 is TGTGCCAGCAGTGAAGAGGGGGGGACAACCGGGGCCAACGTCCTGACTTTC.

The J gene is TRBJ2-1, the V gene TRBV4-3; D possibly corresponds to TRBD1 (5 bases). Trimming pared 1 base from V and 9 bases from J, leaving 10 bases between. CDR3 length equals 13 residues. Germline CDR1 LGHNA, CDR2 YSLEER. This CDR3 reads CASSQGSRVEQFF. The CDR3 DNA sequence: TGCGCCAGCAGCCAAGGATCCAGGGTTGAGCAGTTCTTC.

J is TRBJ1-1 and V is TRBV23-1; D is undetermined. TRBV23-1 belongs to the ORF category, with a function that is uncertain. The CDR3 is 14 residues long. Trimming pared 0 bases from V and 6 bases from J, leaving 11 bases between. CDR3 coding DNA: TGCGCCAGCAGTCAATCAAGGGAGGGCCCTGAAGCTTTCTTT. Translation gives CASSQSREGPEAFF.

This clone was counted only a few times. The rearrangement joins TRBV7-3 to TRBJ2-7; 9 nucleotides match TRBD2. Per germline, CDR1 SGHTA and CDR2 FQGTGA. J was trimmed by 4 bases and V by 3 bases; bases with no gene match: 4. The CDR3 covers 14 residues. The chain's CDR3 is CASSFSGRGYEQYF. The CDR3 DNA reads as TGTGCCAGCAGCTTTAGCGGGAGAGGGTACGAGCAGTACTTC.

This chain joins TRBV6-5 and TRBJ1-2; D might be TRBD1 (5 bases). The CDR3 sequence is 15 residues long. The V and J ends lost 0 bases and 1 base respectively, with 9 bases between them. The germline CDR1 and CDR2 sequences are MNHEY and SVGAGI. CDR3: CASSYSQGLNYGYTF. For the CDR3, the DNA is TGTGCCAGCAGTTACTCGCAGGGTCTTAACTATGGCTACACCTTC.

The V and J genes are TRBV4-1 and TRBJ2-7; the D gene is possibly TRBD2 (5 bases). Looked up from germline, CDR1 is MGHRA and CDR2 is YSYEKL. V was cut by 3 bases and J by 7 bases, with 7 bases left in between. The CDR3 has 11 amino acids. As DNA, the CDR3 is TGCGCCAGCAGCCACCGACTAGAGCAGTACTTC. Translation: CASSHRLEQYF.

This clone turned up a few times. This chain connects TRBV7-8 to TRBJ2-4; the D gene is possibly TRBD1 (7 bases). This CDR3 contains 18 residues. Germline lookup yields CDR1 SGHVS and CDR2 FQNEAQ. V gave up 5 bases and J gave up 0 bases, with 20 bases separating them. The chain's CDR3 is CASSPPGDSPLAKNIQYF. CDR3 bases: TGTGCCAGCAGCCCGCCGGGGGACAGTCCTCTAGCCAAAAACATTCAGTACTTC.

V usage is TRBV7-2 and J usage is TRBJ2-3; D possibly corresponds to TRBD1 (6 bases). V lost 3 bases to trimming and J lost 6 bases, with 10 bases between them. The CDR3 length is 13 residues. Germline V gene data show CDR1 as SGHTA and CDR2 as FQGNSA. CDR3 amino acids: CASSFAQGDTQYF. The CDR3 region has the DNA TGTGCCAGCAGCTTCGCACAGGGCGATACGCAGTATTTT.

The chain recombines TRBV28 with TRBJ2-1; D not resolved. The germline CDR1 and CDR2 sequences are MDHEN and SYDVKM. This CDR3 spans 12 amino acids. The ends were cut back, 11 bases at V and 0 bases at J, with 8 bases in the middle. CDR3 region: CASLSSYNEQFF. CDR3 bases: TGTGCCTCTCTGAGCTCCTACAATGAGCAGTTCTTC.